The sequence of this T cell receptor (beta chain) was determined in a study of shared clonotypes between healthy human individuals (dated by TCRdb to 2018 to 2021). Describing the broader study: The cohort comprised two women and a few men aged 18 to 49 years. For each donor, CD4 naive and CD4 memory were each run on three plates, CD8 naive on two plates, and CD8 memory on one plate. The study deeply sequenced blood TCR repertoires of about 5 healthy adults to estimate repertoire size and the extent of clonotype sharing between individuals. To increase sequencing depth and limit assay-specific biases, TCR repertoire library preparation and sequencing were carried out by different laboratories using diverse techniques. Each donor's leukapheresis produced roughly between about 0.8 and 10 billion PBMCs. The study at large found these results: Incomplete sequencing was indicated by rarefaction of sorted-subset datasets, despite the large sequencing depth. The small number of donors limited the genetic and exposure-history diversity represented. Compared with non-shared clonotypes, the clonotypes found in all four sorted-subset donors had higher generation probabilities. Naive subsets generally had larger estimated clonotype richness than memory subsets. Pairwise subsampling indicated that sequencing depth was expected to affect the degree of clonotype sharing among donors. Across a handful of donors, about 5% of naive CD4, roughly 3.3% of naive CD8, about 2.3% of memory CD4, and under 0.45% of memory CD8 clonotypes were shared. Sampling was restricted to blood, and TCR repertoires in tissues likely differ from the TCR repertoires found in blood.

CD8 naive samples consisted of CD45RO-negative cells that were positively selected for CCR7, yielding a CD45RA+CCR7+ population without TemRA cells. The donors were healthy, HIV-negative adults who had no recently reported acute infections or vaccinations. Only Caucasian adults living in Nashville, Tennessee, USA were represented among the donors. Blood was collected by leukapheresis, and PBMCs were isolated by Ficoll-Histopaque density gradient centrifugation and then cryopreserved in liquid nitrogen vapor phase. Analytical flow cytometry was used to check the purity and quantity of every magnetically sorted T cell population. Genomic DNA was isolated from every sorted fraction and measured by UV absorbance on a Nanodrop 2000c. Concerning this clone: Its antigen target is currently unknown. It has no much larger one-base neighbor in the sample; base qualities were not kept.

A distance of 17 bases separates the germline ends of V and J, which lose 1 base and 5 bases respectively. CDR1 and CDR2 are read off the germline V gene as SQVTM and ANQGSEA. The CDR3 sequence holds 15 residues, the cysteine and phenylalanine included. The DNA shown is the 45-base CDR3, in frame from base 1. Using the deep immunoSEQ assay, TCR CDR3 regions were amplified from genomic DNA by multiplex PCR. Extracted genomic DNA from each cell subset was spread evenly across all wells of several immunoSEQ 96-well plates, with each plate serving as a replicate. For sorted subsets, about 200 ng genomic DNA, equal to tens of thousands of T cell genomes, was loaded into each replicate PCR. Purified libraries were quantified with a Qubit 3.0 fluorometer, sized on a Bioanalyzer 2100, and re-quantified with the KAPA Library Quantification kit. Every immunoSEQ 96-well plate was sequenced on a dedicated single-read 150-cycle Illumina NextSeq 550 flow cell. The source study handled its data this way. Because the immunoSEQ output included only junctional sequences and no quality scores, the filtering could not be the same as the filtering used for full-length reads. Sequences were annotated with PyIR, a Python wrapper for IgBLAST v1.9, and V/J genes and CDR3 were assigned using IMGT germline references. Reads were filtered out if the reads had weak V/J assignments (E-value above 1e-6), no CDR3, stop codons, out-of-frame junctions, or ambiguous translated residues. V3J clonotypes were defined as sequences sharing an identical inferred V gene, J gene, and CDR3 amino acid sequence. The percentage overlap between two repertoires was calculated by dividing the number of shared unique clonotypes by the size of the smaller repertoire. RTK rarefaction, the Chao1 estimator, and Recon v2.1 estimates of unobserved clonotypes were used to assess repertoire richness. For all TCRbeta clonotypes obtained by the gDNA method from a handful of donors, generation probabilities were computed with OLGA. The clones in this table, taken by TCRdb from immuneACCESS, are in-frame only. Not every clone is retained; where verified, under half of the shortfall comes from an unresolved V gene, and the cause of the rest is unknown. That table supplies the V and J calls and clone size; D and trimming were determined from the DNA. This sample is represented by about 800,000 clones; around 96% of them were singletons. The ten largest clones take up roughly 0.23% of the sample.

Sequencing was carried out using naive CD8+ T cells sorted from blood. The cell subset or site label for this specimen denotes: CD45RA+CCR7+. The chain couples TRBV29-1 to TRBJ2-5; the D gene identity is not certain. The sequence came from a man aged 25 to 40 in good health. At the DNA level, the sequence is TGCAGCGTTGAAGCCGACGACCGAGAGTGGGAGACCCAGTACTTC. Translated, it gives CSVEADDREWETQYF.